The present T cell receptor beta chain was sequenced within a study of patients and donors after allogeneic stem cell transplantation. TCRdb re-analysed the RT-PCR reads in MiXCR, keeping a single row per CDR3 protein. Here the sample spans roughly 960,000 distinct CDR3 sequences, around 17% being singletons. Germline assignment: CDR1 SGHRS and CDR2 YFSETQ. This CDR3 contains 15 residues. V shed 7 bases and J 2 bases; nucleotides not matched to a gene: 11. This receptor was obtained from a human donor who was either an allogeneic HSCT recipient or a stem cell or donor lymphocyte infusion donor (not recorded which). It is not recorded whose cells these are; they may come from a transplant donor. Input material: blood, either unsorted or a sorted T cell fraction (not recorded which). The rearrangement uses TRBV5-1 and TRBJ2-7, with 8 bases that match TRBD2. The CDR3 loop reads CASGSSSGRTYEQYF. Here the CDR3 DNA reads TGCGCCAGCGGATCCTCTAGCGGGCGAACCTACGAGCAGTACTTC.